This TCR beta chain is drawn from a study of blood T cell repertoires in COVID-19. Authors' methods: Counts of nucleated cells, estimated from reference gene primer amplification, were obtained. Only in-frame clones appear in the TCRdb table, and some are missing; sequencing was by immunoSEQ multiplex PCR. Clone size and the V and J calls come from that table; the DNA yielded D and trimming. The table includes about 150,000 clones, around 85% detected once. This TCR was sampled from a woman aged 55-69 years with acute or convalescent COVID-19. Sequenced input: peripheral blood.

The CDR3 loop is CASRRLAGVTDTQYF. DNA for the CDR3: TGTGCCAGCAGGCGACTAGCGGGGGTCACAGATACGCAGTATTTT. This chain uses TRBV6-5 with TRBJ2-3; 12 bases are shared with TRBD2. With V trimmed by 6 bases and J by 2 bases, 3 bases remained unmatched. The CDR3 runs 15 residues. CDR1 and CDR2 from the germline V gene are MNHEY and SVGAGI.